The clone carrying this TCR beta chain was seen ten or more times. Its antigen remains unidentified. This entry comes from a study of molecular identifiers for immune sequencing clone quantification. From the PCR reads, TCRdb called clonotypes with MiXCR, one entry per CDR3 protein. The data contain 97,000 or so distinct CDR3 sequences, about 35% of them singletons. This CDR3 spans 15 amino acids. Germline V gives CDR1 SEHNR, CDR2 FQNEAQ (reference sequence). Trimming removed 0 bases at V and 1 base at J, with 9 bases between. Study-level points and caveats: Spiked-in Jurkat TCR RNA corresponding to one cell was reported as detectable against more than 950,000 naive cells.

Sequenced sample: naive CD8+ T cells from blood, with Jurkat cell RNA spiked in. The subset here: FACS-sorted CD8+CD4-CCR7+CD45RA+ naive T cells. This chain joins TRBV7-9 and TRBJ1-1; D unresolved. The receptor comes from a human donor in good health. Some libraries in this study had Jurkat cell RNA spiked in. The CDR3 region is CASSLAPAANTEAFF. In DNA, the CDR3 is TGTGCCAGCAGCTTAGCTCCCGCTGCGAACACTGAAGCTTTCTTT.